This is a list of T cell receptor beta chains from one sample in a study of T cells in Graves' hyperthyroidism and ophthalmopathy. TCRdb independently ran MiXCR on the multiplex PCR reads; one entry per CDR3 protein. The data show 750,000 to 950,000 distinct CDR3 sequences, roughly 40% seen once. Material: blood. All receptors come from a man aged 18 to 30 with Graves' hyperthyroidism. Both conserved end residues are part of each CDR3. A D gene is named only where the DNA matches it firmly. Clone sizes are given selectively: once, few, many, or a class where the clone is expanded.

abundance: -
d_gene: TRBD2
v_gene: TRBV7-2
j_gene: TRBJ2-2
CDR3aa: CASSLGRSGECSGELFF
CDR3nt: TGTGCCAGCAGCTTAGGTCGTAGCGGGGAATGCTCCGGGGAGCTGTTTTTT

abundance: few
d_gene: -
v_gene: TRBV9
j_gene: TRBJ1-1
CDR3aa: CASSVGVHSEHTEAFF
CDR3nt: TGTGCCAGCAGCGTAGGAGTTCACTCGGAGCACACTGAAGCTTTCTTT

abundance: few
d_gene: -
v_gene: TRBV9
j_gene: TRBJ1-4
CDR3aa: CASSPSGRATNEKLFF
CDR3nt: TGTGCCAGCAGCCCAAGTGGGCGAGCAACTAATGAAAAACTGTTTTTT

abundance: many
d_gene: -
v_gene: TRBV25-1
j_gene: TRBJ1-5
CDR3aa: CASSEHRTDQPQHF
CDR3nt: TGTGCCAGCAGTGAACACCGAACGGATCAGCCCCAGCATTTT

abundance: -
d_gene: TRBD1
v_gene: TRBV5-1
j_gene: TRBJ2-7
CDR3aa: CASSWGQGNEQYF
CDR3nt: TGCGCCAGCAGCTGGGGACAGGGGAACGAGCAGTACTTC

abundance: -
d_gene: -
v_gene: TRBV12-3/TRBV12-4
j_gene: TRBJ1-3
CDR3aa: CASTTGGSGNTIYF
CDR3nt: TGTGCCAGCACCACCGGGGGCTCTGGAAACACCATATATTTT

abundance: -
d_gene: -
v_gene: TRBV29-1
j_gene: TRBJ1-1
CDR3aa: CSVGYNEAFF
CDR3nt: TGCAGCGTGGGCTATAATGAAGCTTTCTTT

abundance: -
d_gene: -
v_gene: TRBV10-3
j_gene: TRBJ1-1
CDR3aa: CAINNGGPGRMNTEAFF
CDR3nt: TGTGCCATCAATAACGGGGGTCCGGGGAGGATGAACACTGAAGCTTTCTTT

abundance: many
d_gene: TRBD1
v_gene: TRBV7-2
j_gene: TRBJ1-1
CDR3aa: CASSLVQGEAFF
CDR3nt: TGTGCCAGCAGCTTAGTACAGGGGGAAGCTTTCTTT

abundance: few
d_gene: -
v_gene: TRBV4-1
j_gene: TRBJ2-7
CDR3aa: CASSPAGSGAYEQYF
CDR3nt: TGCGCCAGCAGCCCGGCGGGTAGCGGAGCCTACGAGCAGTACTTC

abundance: many
d_gene: -
v_gene: TRBV2
j_gene: TRBJ2-2
CDR3aa: CASSDGPSLSGELFF
CDR3nt: TGTGCCAGCAGTGATGGGCCATCTCTCAGCGGGGAGCTGTTTTTT

abundance: few
d_gene: -
v_gene: TRBV19
j_gene: TRBJ2-2
CDR3aa: CASSTQGPGELFF
CDR3nt: TGTGCCAGTAGTACACAGGGCCCCGGGGAGCTGTTTTTT

abundance: -
d_gene: TRBD1
v_gene: TRBV7-8
j_gene: TRBJ2-5
CDR3aa: CASSFGQGHLVYQETQYF
CDR3nt: TGTGCCAGCAGCTTTGGACAGGGACACCTTGTTTACCAAGAGACCCAGTACTTC

abundance: -
d_gene: -
v_gene: TRBV20-1
j_gene: TRBJ2-7
CDR3aa: CSARGIQTLYEQYF
CDR3nt: TGCAGTGCTAGAGGAATACAGACCCTCTACGAGCAGTACTTC

abundance: many
d_gene: -
v_gene: TRBV29-1
j_gene: TRBJ2-5
CDR3aa: CSFGGPETQYF
CDR3nt: TGCTCCTTCGGGGGGCCGGAGACCCAGTACTTC

abundance: -
d_gene: -
v_gene: TRBV3-1
j_gene: TRBJ1-1
CDR3aa: CASSYGTHTEAFF
CDR3nt: TGTGCCAGCAGTTACGGGACCCACACTGAAGCTTTCTTT

abundance: -
d_gene: -
v_gene: TRBV9
j_gene: TRBJ1-1
CDR3aa: CASSVGRDPF
CDR3nt: TGTGCCAGCAGCGTAGGTCGGGACCCTTTT